This T cell receptor beta chain was documented in a study of blood T cell repertoires in COVID-19. Study in general: Samples of COVID-19 (acute and convalescent) were obtained from the United States, Italy and Spain. T cells, B-cell-depleted T cells, or PBMCs provided the cDNA or gDNA that served as material.

Per the study methods: Estimates of nucleated cell counts were drawn from the amplification of reference gene primers. Some clones are missing from TCRdb's copy, which holds only in-frame ones; the method was immunoSEQ multiplex PCR. V and J calls and clone size are those listed in that table; D and trimming were worked out from the DNA. Among 200,000 to 250,000 clones listed, approximately 84% were seen once. This CDR3 region has 15 residues. Germline V lookup: CDR1 SGHRS, CDR2 YFSETQ. V was shortened by 0 bases and J by 2 bases, with 11 bases between the two germline ends. Sequencing was done on a sample of peripheral blood. The chain employs TRBV5-1 and TRBJ2-5, with a weak D call TRBD1 (5 bases). This clonotype originated in a man in his forties or fifties who had recovered from COVID-19. The CDR3 DNA sequence: TGCGCCAGCAGCTTGGCAGGGTTCGGACAAGAGACCCAGTACTTC. Protein: CASSLAGFGQETQYF.